The rows below give T cell receptor beta chains drawn from one sample of a study of PD-1 blockade in mismatch repair-deficient tumors. The method was immunoSEQ multiplex PCR; TCRdb's version includes in-frame clones alone and lacks a portion of them. The sample lists under 50,000 clones, approximately 83% seen once, with around 0.99% in the top ten. The sample in question was PBMCs, obtained 38 to 40 weeks after starting pembrolizumab. The origin of the receptors is an adult with mismatch repair-deficient cancer. Each CDR3 is given with its conserved first and last residue. The order of the fields is clone size, D gene, J gene, V gene, CDR3 length, CDR3 DNA, CDR3 protein. The D gene is left open where the match is weak. Size is stated for part of the rows, as once, few or many counts, or as a class when the clone is expanded.

>.|TRBD2|TRBJ2-1|TRBV7-8|16
TGTGCCAGCAGCCAAAGCCGGACTAGCGGGACCAATGAGCAGTTCTTC
CASSQSRTSGTNEQFF
>.|.|TRBJ1-1|TRBV11-3|13
TGTGCCAGCAGTCAGGTTCTGAACACTGAAGCTTTCTTT
CASSQVLNTEAFF
>few|.|TRBJ1-2|TRBV10-1|13
TGCGCCAGCAGTGACCGGAGGGACTATGGCTACACCTTC
CASSDRRDYGYTF
>.|.|TRBJ1-6|TRBV4-1|15
TGCGCCAGCAGCCAGGGGGGAGTATATAATTCACCCCTCCACTTT
CASSQGGVYNSPLHF
>.|TRBD2|TRBJ2-7|TRBV7-9|18
TGTGCCAGCAGCCACGGACTAGCGGGAGATGGGGATCTTGGAGAGCAGTACTTC
CASSHGLAGDGDLGEQYF
>once|.|TRBJ2-3|TRBV7-9|15
TGTGCCAGCAGCTTAGACGGGGGAGGCACAGATACGCAGTATTTT
CASSLDGGGTDTQYF
>.|TRBD2|TRBJ2-2|TRBV7-3|17
TGTGCCAGCAGCGTAAGGGCTAGCGGGACCCACACCGGGGAGCTGTTTTTT
CASSVRASGTHTGELFF
>.|.|TRBJ2-7|TRBV30|15
TGTGCCTGGAGTACCCGCTGGGGGCGGGGGTACGAGCAGTACTTC
CAWSTRWGRGYEQYF
>few|TRBD1|TRBJ2-3|TRBV5-1|14
TGCGCCAGCAGCCTAGGACAGGAAACAGATACGCAGTATTTT
CASSLGQETDTQYF
>once|.|TRBJ2-2|TRBV7-8|16
TGTGCCAGCAGCTTAGGAAGGCGGGAGAACACCGGGGAGCTGTTTTTT
CASSLGRRENTGELFF
>.|.|TRBJ1-6|TRBV4-2|16
TGTGCCAGCAGCCAAGAATCGGCGGGGATGGGATCACCCCTCCACTTT
CASSQESAGMGSPLHF
>medium-sized|.|TRBJ2-7|TRBV5-1|13
TGCGCCAGCAGCTTGACTTTTACCTACGAGCAGTACTTC
CASSLTFTYEQYF
>.|.|TRBJ2-5|TRBV5-1|15
TGCGCCAGCAGCTTGCAGGGTGGGTCGGAAGAGACCCAGTACTTC
CASSLQGGSEETQYF
>.|TRBD1|TRBJ1-2|TRBV2|14
TGTGCCAGCAGTTGGACAGGGCGGGACTATGGCTACACCTTC
CASSWTGRDYGYTF
>.|.|TRBJ1-2|TRBV27|14
TGTGCCAGCAGGACTACAGGGTCAGGATATGGCTACACCTTC
CASRTTGSGYGYTF
>once|TRBD1|TRBJ2-2|TRBV7-3|15
TGTGCCAGCAGCTTTGGACAGGGACGGACCGGGGAGCTGTTTTTT
CASSFGQGRTGELFF
>.|.|TRBJ2-7|TRBV6-6|15
TGTGCCAGCAACTCCCCCGCGAGGGGGGGGACAGAGCAGTACTTC
CASNSPARGGTEQYF